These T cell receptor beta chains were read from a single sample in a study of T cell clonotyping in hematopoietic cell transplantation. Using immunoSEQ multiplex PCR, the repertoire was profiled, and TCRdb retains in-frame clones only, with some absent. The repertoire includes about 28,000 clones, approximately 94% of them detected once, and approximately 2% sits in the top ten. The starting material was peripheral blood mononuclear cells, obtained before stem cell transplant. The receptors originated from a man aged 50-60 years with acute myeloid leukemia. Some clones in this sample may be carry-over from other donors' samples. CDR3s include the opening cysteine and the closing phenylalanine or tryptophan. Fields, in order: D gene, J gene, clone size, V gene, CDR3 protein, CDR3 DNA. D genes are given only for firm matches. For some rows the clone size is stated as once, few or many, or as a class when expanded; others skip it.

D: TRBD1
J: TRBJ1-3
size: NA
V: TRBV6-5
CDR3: CASKRQGDGNTIYF
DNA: TGTGCCAGCAAAAGACAGGGAGATGGAAACACCATATATTTT

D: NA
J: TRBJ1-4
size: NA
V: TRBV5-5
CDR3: CASSLAGKLFF
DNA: TGTGCCAGCAGCTTGGCCGGGAAACTGTTTTTT

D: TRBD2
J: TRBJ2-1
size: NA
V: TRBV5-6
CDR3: CASSPIGGGWSYNEQFF
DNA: TGTGCCAGCAGCCCCATTGGCGGGGGTTGGTCCTACAATGAGCAGTTCTTC

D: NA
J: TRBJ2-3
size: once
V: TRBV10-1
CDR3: CASSEAPGKGADTQYF
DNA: TGCGCCAGCAGCGAGGCCCCGGGGAAAGGGGCAGATACGCAGTATTTT

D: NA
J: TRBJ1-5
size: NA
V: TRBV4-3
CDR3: CASSQDRTGHQPQHF
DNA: TGCGCCAGCAGCCAAGATAGAACGGGCCATCAGCCCCAGCATTTT

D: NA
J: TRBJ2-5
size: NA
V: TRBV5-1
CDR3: CASSTASEETQYF
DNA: TGCGCCAGCAGCACTGCTAGCGAAGAGACCCAGTACTTC

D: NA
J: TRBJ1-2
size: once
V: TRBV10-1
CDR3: CASPGPGAGYGYTF
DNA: TGCGCCAGCCCCGGTCCGGGGGCTGGGTATGGCTACACCTTC

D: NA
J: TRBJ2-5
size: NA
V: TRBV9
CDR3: CASSSSGTPMSETQYF
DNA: TGTGCCAGCAGCTCCTCCGGGACACCTATGTCGGAGACCCAGTACTTC

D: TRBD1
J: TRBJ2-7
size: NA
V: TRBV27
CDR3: CASSFGDRAPYEQYF
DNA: TGTGCCAGCAGTTTTGGGGACAGGGCCCCCTACGAGCAGTACTTC

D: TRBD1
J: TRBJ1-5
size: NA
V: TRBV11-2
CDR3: CASSSKGANRGLNQPQHF
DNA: TGTGCCAGCAGCTCGAAGGGGGCTAACAGGGGACTAAATCAGCCCCAGCATTTT

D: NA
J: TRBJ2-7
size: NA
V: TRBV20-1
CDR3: CSALQGYEQYF
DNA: TGCAGTGCATTGCAGGGGTACGAGCAGTACTTC

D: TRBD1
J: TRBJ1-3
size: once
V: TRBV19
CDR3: CASSIWTGRPGNTIYF
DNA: TGTGCCAGTAGTATTTGGACAGGGCGACCTGGAAACACCATATATTTT

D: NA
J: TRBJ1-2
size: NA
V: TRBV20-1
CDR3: CSAVVNYGYTF
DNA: TGCAGTGCTGTGGTGAACTATGGCTACACCTTC

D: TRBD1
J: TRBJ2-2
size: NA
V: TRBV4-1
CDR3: CASSQAGTGWNTGELFF
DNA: TGCGCCAGCAGCCAAGCAGGGACAGGGTGGAACACCGGGGAGCTGTTTTTT

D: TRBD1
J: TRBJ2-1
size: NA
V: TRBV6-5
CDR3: CASSYSNRGPYNEQFF
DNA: TGTGCCAGCAGTTACTCGAACAGGGGGCCCTACAATGAGCAGTTCTTC

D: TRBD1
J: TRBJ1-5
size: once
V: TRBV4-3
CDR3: CASSRTRGLQPQHF
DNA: TGCGCCAGCAGCCGGACAAGGGGGCTTCAGCCCCAGCATTTT

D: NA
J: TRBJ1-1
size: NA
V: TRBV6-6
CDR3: CASTIRGTGSEAFF
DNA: TGTGCCAGCACCATACGGGGAACGGGGAGCGAAGCTTTCTTT

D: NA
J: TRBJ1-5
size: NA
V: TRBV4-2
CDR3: CASSASDMSNQPQHF
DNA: TGTGCCAGCAGCGCATCCGACATGAGCAATCAGCCCCAGCATTTT

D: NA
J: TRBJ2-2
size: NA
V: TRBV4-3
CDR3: CASSQERMGGSNTGELFF
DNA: TGCGCCAGCAGCCAAGAGAGGATGGGCGGATCCAACACCGGGGAGCTGTTTTTT

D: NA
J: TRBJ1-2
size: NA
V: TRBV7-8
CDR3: CASSYEGRVVSYTF
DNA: TGTGCCAGCAGCTACGAGGGGAGGGTTGTTAGCTACACCTTC

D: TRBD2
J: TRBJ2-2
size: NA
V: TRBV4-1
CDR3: CASSGLAGAYTGELFF
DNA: TGCGCCAGCAGCGGACTAGCGGGGGCCTACACCGGGGAGCTGTTTTTT

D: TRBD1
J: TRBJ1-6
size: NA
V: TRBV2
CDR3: CASSRDSSANSPLHF
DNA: TGTGCCAGCAGCCGGGACAGCAGCGCAAATTCACCCCTCCACTTT

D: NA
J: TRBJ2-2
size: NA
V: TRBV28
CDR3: CASRLTGRTGELFF
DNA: TGTGCCAGCAGACTGACAGGGAGGACCGGGGAGCTGTTTTTT

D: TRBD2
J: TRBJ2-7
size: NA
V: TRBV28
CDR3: CASSPSGGAQPEQYF
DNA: TGTGCCAGCAGTCCAAGCGGGGGGGCCCAGCCCGAGCAGTACTTC

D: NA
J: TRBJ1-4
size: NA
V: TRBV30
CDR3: CAWSPGQKLFF
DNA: TGTGCCTGGAGTCCCGGGCAAAAACTGTTTTTT

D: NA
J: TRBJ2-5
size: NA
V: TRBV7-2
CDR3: CASSLHLQETQYF
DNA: TGTGCCAGCAGCCTTCATCTCCAAGAGACCCAGTACTTC

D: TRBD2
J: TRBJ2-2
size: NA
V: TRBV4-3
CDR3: CASSQGLAGNTGELFF
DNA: TGCGCCAGCAGCCAGGGACTAGCGGGGAACACCGGGGAGCTGTTTTTT

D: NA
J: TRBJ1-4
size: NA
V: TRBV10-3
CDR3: CAITLLSSTNEKLFF
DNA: TGTGCCATCACGTTGCTGTCCTCAACTAATGAAAAACTGTTTTTT

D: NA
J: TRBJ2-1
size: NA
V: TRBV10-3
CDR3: CAIRDFSYNEQFF
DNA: TGTGCCATCAGGGACTTCTCCTACAATGAGCAGTTCTTC

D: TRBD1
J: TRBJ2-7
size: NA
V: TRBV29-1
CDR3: CSASGQGDEQYF
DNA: TGCAGCGCCTCGGGACAGGGGGACGAGCAGTACTTC

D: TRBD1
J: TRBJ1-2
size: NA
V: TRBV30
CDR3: CAWGRRTGGYTF
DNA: TGTGCCTGGGGTCGACGGACAGGTGGCTACACCTTC

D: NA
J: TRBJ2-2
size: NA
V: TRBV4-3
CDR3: CASSQTILRPTGELFF
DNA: TGCGCCAGCAGCCAAACCATCCTTAGGCCCACCGGGGAGCTGTTTTTT

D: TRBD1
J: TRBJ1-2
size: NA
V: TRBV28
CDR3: CASSTDRGYGYTF
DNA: TGTGCCAGCAGTACCGACAGGGGCTATGGCTACACCTTC

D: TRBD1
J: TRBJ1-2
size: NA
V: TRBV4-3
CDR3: CASSQDLDRGLYGYTF
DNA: TGCGCCAGCAGCCAAGATTTGGACAGGGGGCTCTATGGCTACACCTTC

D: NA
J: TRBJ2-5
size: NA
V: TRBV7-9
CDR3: CASSVQGLVGETQYF
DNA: TGTGCCAGCAGCGTTCAGGGGCTGGTCGGTGAGACCCAGTACTTC

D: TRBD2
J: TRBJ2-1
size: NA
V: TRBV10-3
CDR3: CATRDTGLAGGDEQFF
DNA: TGTGCCACCAGAGATACGGGACTAGCGGGGGGGGATGAGCAGTTCTTC

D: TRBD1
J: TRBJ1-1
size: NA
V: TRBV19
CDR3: CASDQGQANTEAFF
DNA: TGTGCCTCAGACCAGGGACAGGCCAACACTGAAGCTTTCTTT

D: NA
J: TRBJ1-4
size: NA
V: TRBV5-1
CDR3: CASSFGRDEKLFF
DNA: TGCGCCAGCAGCTTCGGACGGGATGAAAAACTGTTTTTT

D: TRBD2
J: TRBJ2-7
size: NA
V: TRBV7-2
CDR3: CASSPRTSGSGHYEQYF
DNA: TGTGCCAGCAGCCCCCGGACTAGCGGGAGCGGTCACTACGAGCAGTACTTC

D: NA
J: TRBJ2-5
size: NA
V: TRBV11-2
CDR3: CASSLGHGVYQETQYF
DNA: TGTGCCAGCAGCTTGGGGCACGGTGTGTACCAAGAGACCCAGTACTTC

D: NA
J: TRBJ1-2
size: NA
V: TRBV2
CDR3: CASSETRDGYGYTF
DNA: TGTGCCAGCAGTGAAACCCGGGACGGCTATGGCTACACCTTC

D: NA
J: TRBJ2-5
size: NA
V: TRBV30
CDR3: CAWSPSQETQYF
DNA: TGTGCCTGGAGCCCCTCGCAAGAGACCCAGTACTTC

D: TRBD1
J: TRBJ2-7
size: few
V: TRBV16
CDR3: CASSQSGGQGAREQYF
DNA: TGTGCCAGCAGCCAATCCGGGGGACAGGGGGCGAGGGAGCAGTACTTC

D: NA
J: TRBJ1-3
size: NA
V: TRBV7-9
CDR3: CASSLLGNTIYF
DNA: TGTGCCAGCAGCCTCCTAGGAAACACCATATATTTT

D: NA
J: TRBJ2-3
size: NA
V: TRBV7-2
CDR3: CASSQSTDTQYF
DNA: TGTGCCAGCAGCCAAAGCACAGATACGCAGTATTTT

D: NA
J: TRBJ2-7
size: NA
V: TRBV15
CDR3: CATSREDSYEQYF
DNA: TGTGCCACCAGCAGAGAGGATTCCTACGAGCAGTACTTC

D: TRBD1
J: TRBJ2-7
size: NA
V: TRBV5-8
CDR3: CASSLTGGDEQYF
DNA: TGTGCCAGCAGCTTGACAGGGGGAGACGAGCAGTACTTC

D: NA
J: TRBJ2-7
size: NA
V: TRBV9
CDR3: CASSVSPAPSSYEQYF
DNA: TGTGCCAGCAGCGTATCTCCGGCACCCAGCTCCTACGAGCAGTACTTC

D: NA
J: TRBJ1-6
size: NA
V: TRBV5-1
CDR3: CASSLQAGANSPLHF
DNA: TGCGCCAGCAGCTTGCAGGCAGGGGCCAATTCACCCCTCCACTTT

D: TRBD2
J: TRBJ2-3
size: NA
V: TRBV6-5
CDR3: CASSYRGSDPYF
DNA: TGTGCCAGCAGTTACCGCGGGAGTGATCCGTATTTT

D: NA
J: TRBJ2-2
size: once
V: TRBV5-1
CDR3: CASSLRGATGELFF
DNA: TGCGCCAGCAGCTTGCGGGGCGCAACCGGGGAGCTGTTTTTT

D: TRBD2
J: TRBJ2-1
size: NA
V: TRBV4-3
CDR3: CASSQALAGDFNEQFF
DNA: TGCGCCAGCAGCCAAGCACTAGCGGGAGACTTCAATGAGCAGTTCTTC

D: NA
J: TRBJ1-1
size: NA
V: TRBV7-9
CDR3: CASSLDLQGQQNTEAFF
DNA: TGTGCCAGCAGCTTAGATCTTCAGGGGCAACAGAACACTGAAGCTTTCTTT

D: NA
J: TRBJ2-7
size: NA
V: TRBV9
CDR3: CASSRSDSSSYEQYF
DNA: TGTGCCAGCAGCAGGTCGGACAGTTCCTCCTACGAGCAGTACTTC

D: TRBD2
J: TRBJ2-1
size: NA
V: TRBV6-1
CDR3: CASSVSGGRGEEQFF
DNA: TGTGCCAGCAGTGTTAGCGGGGGCCGGGGAGAAGAGCAGTTCTTC